Given below is one TCR beta chain in context. The CDR3 consists of 15 residues. The germline CDR1 and CDR2 sequences are LGHNA and YSLEER. The ends were cut back, 1 base at V and 9 bases at J, with 13 bases in the middle. This sample was taken from a study of T cells after yellow fever vaccination. TCRdb independently ran MiXCR on the 5' RACE reads; one entry per CDR3 protein. Of some 500,000 distinct CDR3 sequences detected, about 13% appear once; the ten largest clones hold 11% to 15%. Sequenced material: PBMCs, taken on the day of the yellow fever booster vaccination. The chain couples TRBV4-3 to TRBJ1-6, with D possibly being TRBD1 (6 bases). The origin of this receptor is a man aged 30-40 years who received the YFV17D yellow fever vaccine. CDR3 loop: CASSQGGRGTSPLHF. CDR3 bases: TGCGCCAGCAGCCAAGGGGGGCGGGGTACTTCACCCCTCCACTTT.